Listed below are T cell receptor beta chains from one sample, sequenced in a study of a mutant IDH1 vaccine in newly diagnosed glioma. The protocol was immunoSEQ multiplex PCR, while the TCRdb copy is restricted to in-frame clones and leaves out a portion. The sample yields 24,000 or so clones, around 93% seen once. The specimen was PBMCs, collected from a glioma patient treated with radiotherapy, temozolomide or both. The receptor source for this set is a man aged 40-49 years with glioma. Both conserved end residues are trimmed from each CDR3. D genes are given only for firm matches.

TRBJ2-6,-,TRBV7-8,ASRHLTLLNSGANVLT
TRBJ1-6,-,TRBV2,ASSSPGANSPLH
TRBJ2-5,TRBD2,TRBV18,ASSQLPGLATQETQY
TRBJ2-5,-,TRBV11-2,ASSFSHQETQY
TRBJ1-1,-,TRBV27,ASSPMGGEAF
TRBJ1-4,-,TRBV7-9,ASSSREGREKLF
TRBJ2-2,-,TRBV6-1,ASRWSRTGELF
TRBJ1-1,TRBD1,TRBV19,ASIPSGGSEEAF
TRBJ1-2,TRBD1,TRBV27,ASSKLNRGHGYT
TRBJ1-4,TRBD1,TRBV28,ATYLESEGAGEKLF
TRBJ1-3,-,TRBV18,ASSAQGPLPGNTIY
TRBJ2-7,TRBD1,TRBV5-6,ASSSSGTDYEQY
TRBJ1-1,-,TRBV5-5,ASSFQEDMNTEAF
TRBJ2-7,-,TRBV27,ASSSGSYEQY
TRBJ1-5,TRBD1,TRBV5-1,ASSQGQGQPQH
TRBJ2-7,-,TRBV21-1,ASSKSVLTPLWDEQY
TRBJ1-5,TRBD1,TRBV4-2,ASSQERGLSNQPQH
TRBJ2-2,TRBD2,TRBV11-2,ASSGLAGRRATGELF
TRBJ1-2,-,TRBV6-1,ASLFLGSGYT
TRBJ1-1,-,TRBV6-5,ASSKRNTEAF
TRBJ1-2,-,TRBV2,ASSVTGDYGYT
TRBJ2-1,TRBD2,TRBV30,AWSIRSGTVYNEQF
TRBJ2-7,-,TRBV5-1,ASSLEDSYEQY
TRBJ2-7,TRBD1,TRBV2,ASRDRAGEQY
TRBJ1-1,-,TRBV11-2,ASSDRGKNTEAF
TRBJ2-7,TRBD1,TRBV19,ASSPGTGGYEQY
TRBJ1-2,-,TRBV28,ASSLGRSGGGYT
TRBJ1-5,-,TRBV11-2,ASSVGKGQPQH
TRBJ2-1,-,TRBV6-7,ASSYYLSTSRGNEQF
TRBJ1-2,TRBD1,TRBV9,ASSVSGTGVADGYT
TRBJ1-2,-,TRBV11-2,ASSVTASRKTYGYT
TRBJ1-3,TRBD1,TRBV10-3,ATKTGRSSGNTIY
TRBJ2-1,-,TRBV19,ASSQDSSYNEQF
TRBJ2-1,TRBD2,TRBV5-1,ASSLAGLAGRAEQF
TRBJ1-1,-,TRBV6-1,ASNQRSNTEAF
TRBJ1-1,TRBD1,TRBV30,AWSEGASGGERAF
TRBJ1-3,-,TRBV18,ASSKDQTGSNTIY
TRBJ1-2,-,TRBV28,ASSSPTRTVNYGYT
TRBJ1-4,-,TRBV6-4,ASSDSSMGWGATNEKLF
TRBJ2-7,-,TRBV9,ASSFGGGTSPYEQY